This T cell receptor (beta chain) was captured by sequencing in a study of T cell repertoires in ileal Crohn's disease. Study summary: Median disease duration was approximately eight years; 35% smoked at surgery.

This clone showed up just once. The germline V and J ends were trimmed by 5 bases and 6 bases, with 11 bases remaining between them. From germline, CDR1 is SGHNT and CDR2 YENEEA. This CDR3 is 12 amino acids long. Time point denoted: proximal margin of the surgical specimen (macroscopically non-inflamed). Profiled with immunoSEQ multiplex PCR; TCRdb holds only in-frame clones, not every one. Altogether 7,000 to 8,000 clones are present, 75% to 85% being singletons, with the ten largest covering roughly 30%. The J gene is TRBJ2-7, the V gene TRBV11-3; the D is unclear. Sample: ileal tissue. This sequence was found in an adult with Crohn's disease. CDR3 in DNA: TGTGCCAGCAGCACCCGACAAGGCGAGCAGTACTTC. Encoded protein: CASSTRQGEQYF.